The T cell receptor (beta chain) under discussion was sequenced for a study of persistence of HIV-infected CD4 T cells. Study context: The sample holds CD4+ T cells responsive to CMV or HIV-1 Gag. Findings and limits, study-wide: TCRbeta richness was lower in CMV- and Gag-responding cells than in anti-CD3/anti-CD28-responding cells.

Lysates of CMV-infected fibroblasts at approximately 10 ug/mL stimulated these cells. Sorted nonresponding memory CD4+ T cells were CD40L-negative, CD69-negative, CD45RO-high. Notes on this clone: As yet, its antigen is unknown.

The V and J ends lost 10 bases and 5 bases, in that order; junction bases with no gene match: 15. Germline CDR1 and CDR2: ENHRY and SYGVKD. The CDR3 extends over 15 amino acids. The libraries were made with immunoSEQ version 4 in survey mode. Some clones are missing from TCRdb's copy, which holds only in-frame ones; the method was immunoSEQ multiplex PCR. This sample has 46,000 or so clones, with about 80% found just once. The sample here was CD4+ T cells sorted from PBMCs after approximately 18-hour stimulation, taken from a patient who received antiretroviral therapy. The genes are TRBV10-3 and TRBJ2-5; 8 bases agree with TRBD1. The TCR sequence derives from an adult man with HIV who was CMV-seropositive. For the CDR3, the DNA is TGTGCCACCGAGGACAGGGCGGTGTCCATGGAGACCCAGTACTTC. Its translation: CATEDRAVSMETQYF.